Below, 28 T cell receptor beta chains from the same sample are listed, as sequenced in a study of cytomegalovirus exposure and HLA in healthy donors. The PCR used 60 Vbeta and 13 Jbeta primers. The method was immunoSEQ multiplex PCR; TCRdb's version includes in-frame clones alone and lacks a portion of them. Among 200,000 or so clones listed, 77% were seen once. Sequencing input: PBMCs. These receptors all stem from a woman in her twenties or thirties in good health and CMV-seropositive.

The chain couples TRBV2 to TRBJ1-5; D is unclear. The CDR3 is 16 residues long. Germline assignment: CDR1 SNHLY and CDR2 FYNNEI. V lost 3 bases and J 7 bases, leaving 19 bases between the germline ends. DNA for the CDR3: TGTGCCAGCAGTGAGGCGGGTATGGGTATCGGGCAGCCCCAGCATTTT. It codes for CASSEAGMGIGQPQHF.

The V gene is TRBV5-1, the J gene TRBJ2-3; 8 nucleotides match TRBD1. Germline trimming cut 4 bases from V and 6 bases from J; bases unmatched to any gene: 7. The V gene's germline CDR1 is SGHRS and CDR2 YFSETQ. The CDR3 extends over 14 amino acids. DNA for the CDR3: TGCGCCAGCAGCGGCGGACAGGGTGCGGATACGCAGTATTTT. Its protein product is CASSGGQGADTQYF.

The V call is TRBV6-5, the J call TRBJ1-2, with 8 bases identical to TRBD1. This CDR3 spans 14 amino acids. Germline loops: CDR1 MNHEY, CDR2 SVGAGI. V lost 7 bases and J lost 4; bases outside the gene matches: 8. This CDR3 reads CASTRTGGTYGYTF. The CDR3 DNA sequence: TGTGCCAGCACCAGAACAGGGGGGACCTATGGCTACACCTTC.

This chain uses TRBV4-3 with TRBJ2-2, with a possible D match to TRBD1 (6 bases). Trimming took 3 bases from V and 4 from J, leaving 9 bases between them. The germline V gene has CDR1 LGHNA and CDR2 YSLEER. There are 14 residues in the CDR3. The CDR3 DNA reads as TGCGCCAGCAGCCAGGGGGCGGGCACCGGGGAGCTGTTTTTT. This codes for CASSQGAGTGELFF.

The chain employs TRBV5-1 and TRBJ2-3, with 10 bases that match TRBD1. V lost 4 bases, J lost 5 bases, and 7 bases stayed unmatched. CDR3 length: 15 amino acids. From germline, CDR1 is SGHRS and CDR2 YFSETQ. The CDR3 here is CASSLGTGVGDTQYF. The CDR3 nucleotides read TGCGCCAGCAGCCTAGGGACAGGGGTAGGAGATACGCAGTATTTT. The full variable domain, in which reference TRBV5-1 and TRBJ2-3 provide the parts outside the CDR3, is KAGVTQTPRYLIKTRGQQVTLSCSPISGHRSVSWYQQTPGQGLQFLFEYFSETQRNKGNFPGRFSGRQFSNSRSEMNVSTLELGDSALYLCASSLGTGVGDTQYFGPGTRLTVL.

The CDR3 loop reads CASSQTVTGVGGYTF. The CDR3 nucleotides read TGCGCCAGCAGCCAAACCGTGACAGGGGTGGGTGGCTACACCTTC. This rearrangement joins TRBV23-1 to TRBJ1-2, with 8 bases matching TRBD1. TRBV23-1 is treated as an ORF (open reading frame) with a function not yet certain. CDR3 size: 15 residues. Germline trimming cut 6 bases from V and 7 bases from J; bases unmatched to any gene: 13.

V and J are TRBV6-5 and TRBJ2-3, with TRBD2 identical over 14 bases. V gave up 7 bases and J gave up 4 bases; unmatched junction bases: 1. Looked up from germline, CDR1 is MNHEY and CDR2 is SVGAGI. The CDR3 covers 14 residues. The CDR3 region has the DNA TGTGCCAGCACGGGACTAGCGGGGGCAGATACGCAGTATTTT. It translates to CASTGLAGADTQYF.

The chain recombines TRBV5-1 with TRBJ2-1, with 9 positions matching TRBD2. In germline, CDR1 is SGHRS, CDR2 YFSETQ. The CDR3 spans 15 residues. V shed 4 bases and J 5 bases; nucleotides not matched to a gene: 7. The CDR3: CASSDRLAGNNEQFF. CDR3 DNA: TGCGCCAGCAGCGACCGCCTAGCGGGGAACAATGAGCAGTTCTTC.

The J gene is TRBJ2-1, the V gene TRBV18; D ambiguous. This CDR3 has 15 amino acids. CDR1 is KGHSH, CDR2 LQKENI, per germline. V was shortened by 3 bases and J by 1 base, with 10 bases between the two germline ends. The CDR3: CASSPNSPSYNEQFF. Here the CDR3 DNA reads TGTGCCAGCTCACCGAACAGCCCATCCTACAATGAGCAGTTCTTC.

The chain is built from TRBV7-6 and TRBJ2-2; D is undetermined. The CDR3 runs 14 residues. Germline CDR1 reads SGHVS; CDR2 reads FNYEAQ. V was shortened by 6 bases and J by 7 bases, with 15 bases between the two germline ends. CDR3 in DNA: TGTGCCAGCAGTTTTCCCGCTTATAGCGGGGAGCTGTTTTTT. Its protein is CASSFPAYSGELFF.

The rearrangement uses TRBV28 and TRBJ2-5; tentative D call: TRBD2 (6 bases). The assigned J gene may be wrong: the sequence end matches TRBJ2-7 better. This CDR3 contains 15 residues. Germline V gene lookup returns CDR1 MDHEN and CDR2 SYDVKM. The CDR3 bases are TGTGCCAGCAGTTTATCCGGGGGTCCGTACTACGAGCAGTACTTC. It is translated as CASSLSGGPYYEQYF.

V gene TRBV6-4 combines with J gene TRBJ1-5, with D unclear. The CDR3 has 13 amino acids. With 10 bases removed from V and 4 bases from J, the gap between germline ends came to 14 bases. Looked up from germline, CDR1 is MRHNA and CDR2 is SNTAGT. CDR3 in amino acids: CATFLALNQPQHF. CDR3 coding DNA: TGTGCCACCTTCCTGGCCCTTAATCAGCCCCAGCATTTT.

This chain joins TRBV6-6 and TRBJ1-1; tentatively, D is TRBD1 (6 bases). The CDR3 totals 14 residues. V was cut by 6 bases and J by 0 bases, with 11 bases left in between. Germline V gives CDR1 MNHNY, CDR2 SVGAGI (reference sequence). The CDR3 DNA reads TGTGCCAGCAGCGACGGACAGCTGAACACTGAAGCTTTCTTT. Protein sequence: CASSDGQLNTEAFF.

The DNA for the CDR3 is TGCGCCAGCAGCCAAGAAATCGGACTAGCGGGTTATTGGGAGAAGTGGACCTACGAGCAGTACTTC. It translates to CASSQEIGLAGYWEKWTYEQYF. The gene calls are TRBV4-3 and TRBJ2-7, with 11 bases aligning to TRBD2. V shed 0 bases, J shed 2 bases, and the junction held 21 bases outside the gene matches. Germline assignment: CDR1 LGHNA and CDR2 YSLEER. The CDR3 covers 22 residues.

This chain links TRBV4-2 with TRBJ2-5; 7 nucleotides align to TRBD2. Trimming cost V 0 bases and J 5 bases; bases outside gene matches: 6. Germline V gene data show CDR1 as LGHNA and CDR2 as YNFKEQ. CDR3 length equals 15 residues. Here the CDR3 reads CASSQDGEGKETQYF. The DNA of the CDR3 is TGTGCCAGCAGCCAAGATGGGGAGGGGAAGGAGACCCAGTACTTC.

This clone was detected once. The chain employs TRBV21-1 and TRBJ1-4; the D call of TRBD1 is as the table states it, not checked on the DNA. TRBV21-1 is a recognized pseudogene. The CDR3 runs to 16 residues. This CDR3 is CASSKLRGQGREKLFF. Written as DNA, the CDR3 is TGTGCCAGCAGCAAACTGAGGGGGCAGGGAAGGGAAAAACTGTTTTTT.

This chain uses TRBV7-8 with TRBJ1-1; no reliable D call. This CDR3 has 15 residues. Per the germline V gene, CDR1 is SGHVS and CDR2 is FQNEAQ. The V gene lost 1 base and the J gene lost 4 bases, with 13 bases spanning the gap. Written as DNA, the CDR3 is TGTGCCAGCAGCTTAGGTGTGGGCAGAACCACTGAAGCTTTCTTT. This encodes CASSLGVGRTTEAFF.

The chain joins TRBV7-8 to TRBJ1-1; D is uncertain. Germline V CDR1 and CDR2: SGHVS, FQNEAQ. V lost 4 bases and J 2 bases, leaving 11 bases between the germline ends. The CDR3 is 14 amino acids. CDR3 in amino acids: CASSYGFSNTEAFF. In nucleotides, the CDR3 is TGTGCCAGCAGCTATGGCTTCTCCAACACTGAAGCTTTCTTT.

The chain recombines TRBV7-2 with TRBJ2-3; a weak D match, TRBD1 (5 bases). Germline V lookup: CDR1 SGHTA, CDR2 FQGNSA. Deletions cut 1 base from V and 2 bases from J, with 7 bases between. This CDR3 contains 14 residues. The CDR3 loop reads CASSLGGTTDTQYF. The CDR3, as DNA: TGTGCCAGCAGCTTAGGGGGCACCACAGATACGCAGTATTTT.

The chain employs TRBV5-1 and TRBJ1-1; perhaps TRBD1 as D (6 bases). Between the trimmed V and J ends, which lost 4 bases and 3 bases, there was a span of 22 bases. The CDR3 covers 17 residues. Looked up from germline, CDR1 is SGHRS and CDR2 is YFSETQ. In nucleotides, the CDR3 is TGCGCCAGCAGCGCCAGCGGGGGGGCCACCGCCGACACTGAAGCTTTCTTT. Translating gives CASSASGGATADTEAFF.

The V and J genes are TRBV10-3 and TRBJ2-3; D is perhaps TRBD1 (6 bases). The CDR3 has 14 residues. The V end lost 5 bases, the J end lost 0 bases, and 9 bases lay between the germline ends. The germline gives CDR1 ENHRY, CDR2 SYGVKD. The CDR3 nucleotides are TGTGCCATCAGTTCGGGACAAAGCACAGATACGCAGTATTTT. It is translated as CAISSGQSTDTQYF.

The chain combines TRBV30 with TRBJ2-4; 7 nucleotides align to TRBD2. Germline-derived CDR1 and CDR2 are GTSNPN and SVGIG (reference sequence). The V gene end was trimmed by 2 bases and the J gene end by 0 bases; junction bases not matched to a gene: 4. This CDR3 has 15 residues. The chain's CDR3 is CAWSSAGEAKNIQYF. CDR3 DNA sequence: TGTGCCTGGAGTTCGGCGGGAGAAGCCAAAAACATTCAGTACTTC.

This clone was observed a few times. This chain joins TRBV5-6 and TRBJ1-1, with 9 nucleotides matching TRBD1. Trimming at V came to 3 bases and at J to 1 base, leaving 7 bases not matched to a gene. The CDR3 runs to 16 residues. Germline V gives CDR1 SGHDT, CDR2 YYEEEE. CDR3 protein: CASSWLGTGPNTEAFF. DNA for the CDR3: TGTGCCAGCAGCTGGCTCGGGACAGGGCCGAACACTGAAGCTTTCTTT.

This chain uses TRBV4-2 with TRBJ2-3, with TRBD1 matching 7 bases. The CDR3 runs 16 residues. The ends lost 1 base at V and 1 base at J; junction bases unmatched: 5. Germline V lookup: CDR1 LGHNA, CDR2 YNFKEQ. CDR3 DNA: TGTGCCAGCAGCCAAGGAGGGGGCTTCGGCACAGATACGCAGTATTTT. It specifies CASSQGGGFGTDTQYF.

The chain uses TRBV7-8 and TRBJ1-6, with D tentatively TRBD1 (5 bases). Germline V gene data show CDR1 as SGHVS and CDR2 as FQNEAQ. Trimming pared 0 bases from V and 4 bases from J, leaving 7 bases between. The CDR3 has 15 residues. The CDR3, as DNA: TGTGCCAGCAGCTTAGCGGGACTGTATAATTCACCCCTCCACTTT. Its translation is CASSLAGLYNSPLHF.

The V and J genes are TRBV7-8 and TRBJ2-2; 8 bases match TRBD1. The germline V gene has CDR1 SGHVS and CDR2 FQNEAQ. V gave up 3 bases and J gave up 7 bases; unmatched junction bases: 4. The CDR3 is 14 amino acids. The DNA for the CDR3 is TGTGCCAGCAGCTTCAGGGGGCCGGGCGGGGAGCTGTTTTTT. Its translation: CASSFRGPGGELFF.

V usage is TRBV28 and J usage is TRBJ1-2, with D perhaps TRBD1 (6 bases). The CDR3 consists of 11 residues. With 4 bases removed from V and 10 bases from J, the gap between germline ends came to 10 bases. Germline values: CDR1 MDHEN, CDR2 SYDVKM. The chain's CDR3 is CASSSRTVYTF. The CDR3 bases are TGTGCCAGCAGTTCCAGGACAGTCTACACCTTC.

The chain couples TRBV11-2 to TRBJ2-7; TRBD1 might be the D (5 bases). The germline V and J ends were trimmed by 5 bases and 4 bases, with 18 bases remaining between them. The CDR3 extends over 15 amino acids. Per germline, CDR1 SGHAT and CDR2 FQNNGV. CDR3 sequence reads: CASSTLRFRAYEQYF. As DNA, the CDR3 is TGTGCCAGCAGCACCCTCCGCTTCAGGGCTTACGAGCAGTACTTC.